This TCR beta chain came from a study of cytomegalovirus exposure and HLA in healthy donors. Study outcomes and limitations: Across donors, presence/absence analyses took sequencing depth to be roughly uniform. Cytomegalovirus status was reportedly diagnosed by the classifier with high specificity and sensitivity.

This CDR3 has 13 amino acids. Germline V gene data show CDR1 as LGHNT and CDR2 as FRNRAP. Trimming removed 7 bases at V and 2 bases at J, with 8 bases between. With regard to this clone: Its antigen is undetermined.

The PCR employed 60 Vbeta primers together with 13 Jbeta primers. Produced via immunoSEQ multiplex PCR; TCRdb's table is partial and in-frame only. The sample has some 170,000 clones; more than 60% are singletons. V gene TRBV12-5 combines with J gene TRBJ2-2; D not resolved. Sequencing used PBMCs. The TCR comes from a woman aged 55-69 years in good health and CMV-seropositive. The CDR3 DNA reads as TGTGCTAGTGCCAGACAAAACACCGGGGAGCTGTTTTTT. This encodes CASARQNTGELFF.